These T cell receptor beta chains were read from a single sample in a study of blood T cells in healthy people across ages. TCRdb independently ran MiXCR on the 5' RACE reads; one entry per CDR3 protein. The sample comprises under 1,000,000 distinct CDR3 sequences, around 50% of which are singletons, and 15% to 20% rests with the top ten. The sample comprised blood. The receptors were gathered from a man at least 80 years old in good health. The CDR3 runs from the conserved cysteine through the conserved F or W. A D gene is named only where the DNA matches it firmly. A row's size may be missing; if present it is once, few, many or a size class.

>TRBJ2-7|TRBD2|NA|TRBV4-3
CASSQEALRTSGIGGQYF
TGCGCCAGCAGCCAAGAAGCCCTAAGGACTAGCGGGATAGGGGGGCAGTACTTC
>TRBJ2-7|NA|NA|TRBV12-3/TRBV12-4
CASRRGTVAYYEQYF
TGTGCCAGCAGACGCGGGACAGTAGCGTACTACGAGCAGTACTTC
>TRBJ2-1|NA|few|TRBV29-1
CSVEDLDANSYNEQFF
TGCAGCGTTGAAGATCTAGACGCGAACTCCTACAATGAGCAGTTCTTC
>TRBJ2-3|NA|NA|TRBV2
CASIRPGTTDTQYF
TGTGCCAGCATCCGCCCGGGGACCACAGATACGCAGTATTTT
>TRBJ2-7|TRBD1|NA|TRBV7-2
CASSEGTVGAYEQYF
TGTGCCAGCAGCGAGGGGACAGTGGGAGCCTACGAGCAGTACTTC
>TRBJ2-7|NA|NA|TRBV18
CASSSQVYYEQYF
TGTGCCAGCTCATCTCAAGTCTACTACGAGCAGTACTTC
>TRBJ2-7|NA|few|TRBV5-1
CASRTGTYPYEQYF
TGCGCCAGCAGGACCGGGACGTATCCCTACGAGCAGTACTTC
>TRBJ2-6|NA|NA|TRBV29-1
CTILTSGANVLTF
TGCACCATTTTAACTTCTGGGGCCAACGTCCTGACTTTC
>TRBJ2-7|TRBD1|NA|TRBV7-3
CASSPGTENYEQYF
TGTGCCAGCAGTCCCGGGACAGAGAACTACGAGCAGTACTTC
>TRBJ2-2|NA|few|TRBV2
CASSERRRRDTGELFF
TGTGCCAGCAGTGAAAGGAGGAGGAGGGACACCGGGGAGCTGTTTTTT
>TRBJ2-5|NA|NA|TRBV5-1
CASSSSAGEQTQYF
TGCGCCAGCAGCTCCTCCGCAGGGGAACAGACCCAGTACTTC
>TRBJ2-4|TRBD2|NA|TRBV29-1
CSAEAGGSKQYF
TGCAGCGCCGAAGCGGGAGGGAGTAAACAGTACTTC
>TRBJ1-2|TRBD1|NA|TRBV2
CASRIGQGRDYGYTF
TGTGCCAGCAGAATCGGACAGGGGAGGGACTATGGCTACACCTTC
>TRBJ2-2|NA|NA|TRBV29-1
CSLQRGRTGELFF
TGCAGCCTACAAAGGGGGAGGACTGGGGAGCTGTTTTTT
>TRBJ2-7|NA|NA|TRBV6-5
CASHESIYEQYF
TGTGCCAGCCACGAATCCATTTACGAGCAGTACTTC
>TRBJ2-7|NA|NA|TRBV5-6
CASRPGEETYNEQYF
TGTGCCAGCAGACCAGGGGAGGAGACCTACAATGAGCAGTACTTC
>TRBJ2-7|NA|NA|TRBV7-9
CASSVLGEHEQYF
TGTGCCAGCAGCGTATTGGGGGAGCACGAGCAGTACTTC
>TRBJ2-1|NA|NA|TRBV9
CAGSVVTDLNAYNEQFF
TGTGCCGGCAGCGTAGTAACGGACCTTAACGCCTACAATGAGCAGTTCTTC
>TRBJ2-3|NA|NA|TRBV5-1
CASSPFAGTDTQYF
TGCGCCAGCAGCCCGTTCGCGGGCACAGATACGCAGTATTTT
>TRBJ2-7|TRBD2|NA|TRBV6-2/TRBV6-3
CASSLPSRGRAREQYF
TGTGCCAGCAGTCTCCCGTCGCGCGGGAGGGCAAGGGAGCAGTACTTC
>TRBJ2-5|NA|NA|TRBV4-1
CASKLGGQQETQYF
TGCGCCAGCAAGCTGGGGGGACAACAAGAGACCCAGTACTTC
>TRBJ1-1|NA|once|TRBV14
CASSQGATANTEAFF
TGTGCCAGCAGCCAAGGGGCGACGGCGAACACTGAAGCTTTCTTT
>TRBJ2-1|NA|many|TRBV20-1
CSARGIGDQGIVNEQFF
TGCAGTGCTAGAGGGATTGGCGACCAGGGGATAGTTAATGAGCAGTTCTTC
>TRBJ2-7|TRBD2|NA|TRBV27
CASSLGSGSWNEQYF
TGTGCCAGCAGTTTAGGAAGCGGGAGTTGGAACGAGCAGTACTTC
>TRBJ2-1|TRBD2|many|TRBV2
CASSEAGLEGNEQFF
TGTGCCAGCAGCGAAGCGGGACTAGAAGGCAATGAGCAGTTCTTC
>TRBJ2-3|NA|once|TRBV28
CASSLVSRRSTDTQYF
TGTGCCAGCAGTTTAGTCTCCAGGCGTAGCACAGATACGCAGTATTTT
>TRBJ2-7|TRBD1|NA|TRBV5-1
CASMRRPGQGGIEQYF
TGCGCCAGCATGAGAAGACCGGGACAGGGAGGAATCGAGCAGTACTTC